The clone carrying this T cell receptor beta chain was detected a few times. The data are from a study of T cell changes during pregnancy in multiple sclerosis. The assay was immunoSEQ multiplex PCR, and TCRdb's table has in-frame clones only and misses some. The repertoire has tens of thousands of clones, roughly 89% of them found once; the top ten carry less than 2%. CDR3 size: 13 residues. Germline CDR1 SGHVS, CDR2 FNYEAQ. V lost 4 bases and J 6 bases, leaving 10 bases between the germline ends. The sequence was collected from a female donor in good health, enrolled as a control in a pregnancy study. This specimen consisted of peripheral blood, obtained after pregnancy. V is TRBV7-6 and J is TRBJ1-5; D unresolved. The CDR3 region is CASSSSVTQPQHF. CDR3 in DNA: TGTGCCAGCAGCTCCTCGGTCACTCAGCCCCAGCATTTT.